This TCR beta chain was obtained from a study of blood T cell repertoires in COVID-19. Only in-frame clones appear in the TCRdb table, and some are missing; sequencing was by immunoSEQ multiplex PCR. The repertoire holds about 48,000 clones, with 80% to 90% as singletons. The germline V and J ends were trimmed by 1 base and 2 bases, with 12 bases remaining between them. Germline V gene lookup returns CDR1 MNHNS and CDR2 SASEGT. This CDR3 is 16 amino acids long. The V call is TRBV6-1, the J call TRBJ1-3; unclear D gene. The sequence was obtained from a woman of 80 years or more with COVID-19, enrolled during active disease. The sequenced material came from peripheral blood. The CDR3 coding sequence is TGTGCCAGCAGTGAAGTAGTCAGGCTCACTGGAAACACCATATATTTT. Amino acids: CASSEVVRLTGNTIYF.